This T cell receptor beta chain was observed in a study of read filtering for tumor transcriptome and immune sequencing. At the level of the study: Revised staging placed about 8 patients in R-ISS I, approximately 16 in II, 7 in III. After DNase treatment, RNA was made into whole-transcriptome libraries.

Sampling of bone marrow took place during active disease in every patient. Losses at the gene ends were 5 bases for V and 1 base for J; bases not matched to a gene: 5. This CDR3 has 14 residues. The germline V gene encodes CDR1 SEHNR and CDR2 FQNEAQ (reference sequence). This clonotype was detected a few times. This library used roughly 400 ng RNA and molecular barcoded adaptors spanning alpha/delta and beta/gamma chains. TCRdb analysed the reads with MiXCR anew, one entry per CDR3 protein. The sample includes roughly 68,000 distinct CDR3 sequences, over 11% of them seen just once. The origin of this receptor is a donor aged 40 or over with multiple myeloma. Sequenced: a population of CD138-negative cells sorted from bone marrow. This chain links TRBV7-9 with TRBJ2-7; TRBD1 agrees at 7 bases. The CDR3 DNA is TGTGCCAGCAGCCCTCCGGACAGGTCCTACGAGCAGTACTTC. This sequence encodes CASSPPDRSYEQYF.